The 16 T cell receptor beta chains reported below all come from one sample, sequenced in a study of cytomegalovirus exposure and HLA in healthy donors. The protocol was immunoSEQ multiplex PCR, while the TCRdb copy is restricted to in-frame clones and leaves out a portion. This table holds approximately 280,000 clones, roughly 90% found once. The sample consisted of PBMCs. The source of these receptors is a woman between 18 and 30 years old in good health and CMV-seronegative.

This clone was seen a few times. The V gene is TRBV2, the J gene TRBJ1-2; tentatively, D is TRBD1 (5 bases). V lost 2 bases, J lost 4 bases, and 11 bases lay in between. Germline assignment: CDR1 SNHLY and CDR2 FYNNEI. The CDR3 has 14 residues. This CDR3 is CASSERGGGYGYTF. The DNA of the CDR3 is TGTGCCAGCAGTGAAAGGGGAGGTGGCTATGGCTACACCTTC.

This clone was counted only a few times. The chain has TRBV11-2 and TRBJ2-7; possibly TRBD2 for D (6 bases). Trimming pared 4 bases from V and 6 bases from J, leaving 10 bases between. The CDR3 spans 12 residues. The V gene's germline CDR1 is SGHAT and CDR2 FQNNGV. The DNA for the CDR3 is TGTGCCAGCAGCTCGATGGAGGGCGAGCAGTACTTC. This encodes CASSSMEGEQYF.

The J gene is TRBJ2-2, the V gene TRBV6-5; D is ambiguous. The germline V gene has CDR1 MNHEY and CDR2 SVGAGI. V was shortened by 0 bases and J by 7 bases, with 9 bases between the two germline ends. The CDR3 loop spans 14 amino acids. The CDR3 spells CASSYSRNVGELFF. For the CDR3, the DNA is TGTGCCAGCAGTTACTCGAGAAACGTCGGGGAGCTGTTTTTT.

The chain employs TRBV27 and TRBJ1-1, with TRBD1 matching 7 bases. Germline loops: CDR1 MNHEY, CDR2 SMNVEV (reference sequence). The V segment lost 6 bases and the J segment 1 base; nucleotides outside the gene matches: 11. The length of the CDR3 is 16 residues. The CDR3 spells CASSEYRGGGNTEAFF. Written as DNA, the CDR3 is TGTGCCAGCAGCGAGTACAGGGGCGGTGGGAACACTGAAGCTTTCTTT.

In its sample, this clone was seen a few times. The CDR3 DNA is TGTGCCAGCAGCCACAAAGAGACCCAGTACTTC. Its translation is CASSHKETQYF. This rearrangement joins TRBV27 to TRBJ2-5; the D is unclear. Germline assignment: CDR1 MNHEY and CDR2 SMNVEV (reference sequence). This CDR3 spans 11 amino acids. V dropped 6 bases and J dropped 3 bases, with 5 bases sitting between them.

The V and J genes are TRBV29-1 and TRBJ1-1, with D possibly being TRBD1 (5 bases). Germline CDR1 is SQVTM and CDR2 is ANQGSEA. Trimming removed 7 bases at V and 2 bases at J, with 14 bases between. This CDR3 has 13 amino acids. CDR3 loop: CSANPTANTEAFF. The CDR3 nucleotides read TGCAGCGCTAACCCGACAGCTAACACTGAAGCTTTCTTT.

The chain has TRBV7-2 and TRBJ2-7; D is unclear. Germline V CDR1 and CDR2: SGHTA, FQGNSA. This CDR3 has 13 amino acids. Trimming removed 2 bases at V and 2 bases at J, with 7 bases between. The CDR3 DNA is TGTGCCAGCAGCTTATCACTCACCTACGAGCAGTACTTC. As protein: CASSLSLTYEQYF.

This clone appeared a single time. The V and J genes are TRBV2 and TRBJ2-1, with D uncertain. The CDR3 has 16 amino acids. Germline lookup yields CDR1 SNHLY and CDR2 FYNNEI. The germline V and J ends were trimmed by 9 bases and 0 bases, with 18 bases remaining between them. This CDR3 reads CASTRVAASSYNEQFF. The CDR3 nucleotides read TGTGCCAGTACCCGAGTGGCGGCGAGCTCCTACAATGAGCAGTTCTTC. Filled out from reference TRBV2 and TRBJ2-1, the complete variable domain reads EPEVTQTPSHQVTQMGQEVILRCVPISNHLYFYWYRQILGQKVEFLVSFYNNEISEKSEIFDDQFSVERPDGSNFTLKIRSTKLEDSAMYFCASTRVAASSYNEQFFGPGTRLTVL.

The chain joins TRBV5-1 to TRBJ2-3, with D tentatively TRBD2 (5 bases). V dropped 4 bases and J dropped 2 bases, with 11 bases sitting between them. Germline V lookup: CDR1 SGHRS, CDR2 YFSETQ. CDR3 length: 14 amino acids. The CDR3 bases are TGCGCCAGCAGCATGGACTCTCCCACAGATACGCAGTATTTT. Amino acids: CASSMDSPTDTQYF.

This clone is a singleton in its sample. The V call is TRBV6-5, the J call TRBJ1-1, with 8 bases identical to TRBD1. From germline, CDR1 is MNHEY and CDR2 SVGAGI. The CDR3 covers 14 residues. V lost 4 bases and J lost 2; bases outside the gene matches: 3. In DNA, the CDR3 is TGTGCCAGCAGTTTTGACAGGGGTAACACTGAAGCTTTCTTT. Its protein is CASSFDRGNTEAFF.

The rearrangement uses TRBV6-5 and TRBJ1-2, with D hard to call. Looked up from germline, CDR1 is MNHEY and CDR2 is SVGAGI. The length of the CDR3 is 13 residues. Trimming removed 5 bases from V and 5 bases from J, with 12 bases in between. The CDR3 region is CASSGSSGYGYTF. DNA for the CDR3: TGTGCCAGCAGTGGGTCGTCGGGTTATGGCTACACCTTC.

This rearrangement joins TRBV30 to TRBJ2-7; no firm D call. This CDR3 is 13 amino acids long. CDR1 GTSNPN and CDR2 SVGIG come from the germline V gene (reference sequence). Trimming took off 5 bases at V and 6 bases at J, with 17 bases between the two ends. The CDR3 coding sequence is TGTGCCTGGCTACCAGCTTCGCGCGGCGAGCAGTACTTC. Translation: CAWLPASRGEQYF.

The chain uses TRBV7-2 and TRBJ2-3, with TRBD1 matching 8 bases. This CDR3 contains 13 residues. Trimming at V came to 7 bases and at J to 1 base, leaving 1 base not matched to a gene. Germline CDR1 reads SGHTA; CDR2 reads FQGNSA. CDR3 in DNA: TGTGCCAGCAAACAGGGGGGCACAGATACGCAGTATTTT. Protein product: CASKQGGTDTQYF. Looking up the rest from reference TRBV7-2 and TRBJ2-3 gives the full variable domain: GAGVSQSPSNKVTEKGKDVELRCDPISGHTALYWYRQSLGQGLEFLIYFQGNSAPDKSGLPSDRFSAERTGGSVSTLTIQRTQQEDSAVYLCASKQGGTDTQYFGPGTRLTVL.

V and J are TRBV29-1 and TRBJ1-2; 7 bases match TRBD1. This CDR3 region has 17 residues. The germline CDR1 and CDR2 sequences are SQVTM and ANQGSEA. The ends lost 6 bases at V and 0 bases at J; junction bases unmatched: 16. The CDR3 DNA is TGCAGCGTCTCCACATCTCTCAGACAGGGACCTAACTATGGCTACACCTTC. This encodes CSVSTSLRQGPNYGYTF.

V and J are TRBV6-4 and TRBJ1-2; D is unclear. V shed 2 bases and J shed 5 bases, with 6 bases lying between them. The CDR3 covers 12 residues. CDR1 MRHNA and CDR2 SNTAGT come from the germline V gene. The CDR3 sequence is CASSDRGYGYTF. The CDR3 bases are TGTGCCAGCAGTGACCGGGGTTATGGCTACACCTTC.

The chain carries TRBV21-1 and TRBJ2-7; the D segment call TRBD2 is taken from the table without a DNA check. TRBV21-1 represents a pseudogene. The CDR3 is 15 residues long. CDR3 in amino acids: CASSKGCSCSYEQYF. In nucleotides, the CDR3 is TGTGCCAGCAGCAAAGGTTGTAGTTGCTCCTACGAGCAGTACTTC.